This T cell receptor beta chain was recorded in a study of vaccination effects on CD4 cells after COVID-19 (dated by TCRdb to between 2020 and 2023). Background on the whole study: Participants received two doses of either the BNT162b2 or the mRNA-1273 mRNA SARS-CoV-2 vaccine. Pre-vaccine samples were collected from a couple of convalescent patients 16 days and one week before the first dose, corresponding to 142 and 148 days after COVID-19 diagnosis. The study compared SARS-CoV-2 spike-specific CD4+ TCR repertoires before and after mRNA vaccination in COVID-19 convalescent patients and infection-naive vaccine recipients. The full study included 9 to 10 COVID-19 convalescent patients and several SARS-CoV-2-naive healthy vaccine recipients. Cultures from other donors in the study were sequenced with the Oncomine TCR Beta short-read assay on an Illumina iSeq 100.

In the case of this clone: Its specific antigen is unknown. No base quality values were provided; no much bigger clone lies one nucleotide off.

In the ViraFEST assay, PBMC were stimulated with viral peptide pools, and TCR sequencing was then used to find antigen-specific CD4+ T cell clonotypes based on their expansion. After 10 to 11 days of culture, CD4+ T cells were isolated with the EasySep CD4+ T cell isolation kit. PCR-confirmed SARS-CoV-2 infection had occurred in convalescent patients between March and December 2020, before the Alpha, Beta and Delta variants emerged in the United States. Some 2 million PBMC per well were cultured in IMDM with about 5.4% human AB serum, 8.5 to 10 IU/ml IL-2 and gentamicin, plus 10 ug/ml peptides. A peptide pool from HIV-1 Nef was used as the negative control culture condition. Half of the culture medium was replaced with fresh IL-2-containing medium on days 3 and 7. Unless noted otherwise, every peptide stimulation condition was cultured in triplicate wells. PBMC were separated from whole blood using Ficoll-Paque Plus gradient centrifugation and were then either cryopreserved at -140C or used fresh. The QIAamp micro DNA kit was used to extract genomic DNA from the cultured CD4+ T cells.

The investigation overall reported the following: At late post-vaccination timepoints, both infection-induced and vaccine-induced clones showed marked clonal contraction, consistent with waning T cell responses. Limitations of the study were the small number of convalescent patients and the absence of early post-infection timepoints. Among convalescent patients, the spike-reactive repertoire after vaccination was made up mainly of new vaccine-induced clones that were largely distinct from the clones induced by infection.

The CDR3 starts with the cysteine, ends with the phenylalanine, and has 16 residues. CDR3 DNA is the only sequence kept; it has 48 bases, read in frame from the first base. Looking up the germline V gene yields CDR1 SGHRS and CDR2 YFSETQ. V is clipped by 0 bases and J by 3 bases, and the sequence between their germline boundaries is 13 bases long. The library relied on the immunoSEQ multiplex PCR assay. TCR beta CDR3 sequencing was performed on DNA from the cultured, isolated CD4+ T cells. As for the original processing: Non-productive TCR sequences were discarded, and reads were trimmed to the CDR3 region, with only CDR3s of 7 or more amino acids retained. The MANAFEST web app was used to pick out antigen-specific clonotypes by comparing their expansion in peptide wells with that in reference cultures. Positive clones required FDR<0.05 expansion versus reference and all other wells, odds ratio above 5, and frequency above 0.1% in two replicate wells. A clonotype was defined as cross-reactive if the clonotype was significantly expanded both in SARS-CoV-2 spike wells and in at least one common cold coronavirus spike condition. CDR3 similarity was assessed by Levenshtein distance using the stringdist R package, and unrooted trees were constructed with ape in R 3.6.1. TCRdb retrieved this table from immuneACCESS and kept in-frame rearrangements only. Not all clones are present; in checked studies, unresolved V genes account for under half, and no reason is known for the remainder. D and trimming come from the DNA, and the V and J calls and clone size come from that table. This sample gives 70,000 or so clones in total; 65% to 75% of them show up just once. The ten biggest clones cover 5% of the sample.

This receptor chain uses TRBV5-1 and TRBJ2-1; the D gene is not confidently resolved. This specimen was CD4+ T cells from PBMCs cultured with HIV peptides, taken before COVID-19 vaccination. The cell subset or site label, as the study defines it: HIV-1 Nef peptide pool negative control/reference culture. The sequence was obtained from a human donor who had a prior SARS-CoV-2 infection. The CDR3 sequence is CASSLGLDGIYNEQFF. The nucleotide sequence is TGCGCCAGCAGCTTGGGGCTGGATGGGATCTACAATGAGCAGTTCTTC.